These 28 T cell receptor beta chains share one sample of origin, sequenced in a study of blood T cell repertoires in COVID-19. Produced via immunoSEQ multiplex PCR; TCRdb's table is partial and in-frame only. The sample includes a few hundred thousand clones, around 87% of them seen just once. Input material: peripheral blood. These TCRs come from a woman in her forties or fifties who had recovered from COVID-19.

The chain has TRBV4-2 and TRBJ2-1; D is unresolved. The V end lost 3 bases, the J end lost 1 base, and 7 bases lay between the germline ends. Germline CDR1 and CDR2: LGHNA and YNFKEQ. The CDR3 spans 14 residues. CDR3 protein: CASSHDQSYNEQFF. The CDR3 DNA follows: TGTGCCAGCAGCCATGATCAGTCCTACAATGAGCAGTTCTTC.

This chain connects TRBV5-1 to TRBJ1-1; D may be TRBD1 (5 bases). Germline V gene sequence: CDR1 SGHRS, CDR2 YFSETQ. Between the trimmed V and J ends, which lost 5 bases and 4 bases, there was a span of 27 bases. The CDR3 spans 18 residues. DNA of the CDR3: TGCGCCAGCAGTCCTACCGGTGGGGCCTCTTGGGCAGGCACTGAAGCTTTCTTT. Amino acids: CASSPTGGASWAGTEAFF.

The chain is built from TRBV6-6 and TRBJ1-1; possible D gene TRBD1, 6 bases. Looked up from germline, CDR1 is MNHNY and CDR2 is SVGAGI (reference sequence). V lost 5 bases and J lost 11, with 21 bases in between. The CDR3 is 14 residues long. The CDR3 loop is CASSNDRTANMAFF. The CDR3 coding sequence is TGTGCCAGCAGTAATGACCGGACAGCAAATATGGCTTTCTTT.

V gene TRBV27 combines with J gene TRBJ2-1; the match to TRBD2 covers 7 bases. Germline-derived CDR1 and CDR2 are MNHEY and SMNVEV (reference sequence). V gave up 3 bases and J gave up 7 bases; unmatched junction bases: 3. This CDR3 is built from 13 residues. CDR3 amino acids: CASSFLGGNEQFF. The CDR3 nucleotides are TGTGCCAGCAGTTTTTTGGGGGGGAATGAGCAGTTCTTC.

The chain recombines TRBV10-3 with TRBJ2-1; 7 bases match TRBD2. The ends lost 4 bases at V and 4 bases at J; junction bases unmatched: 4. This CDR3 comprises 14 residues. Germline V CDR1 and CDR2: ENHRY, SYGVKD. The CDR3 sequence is CAISASGPYNEQFF. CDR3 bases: TGTGCCATCAGTGCTAGCGGTCCGTACAATGAGCAGTTCTTC.

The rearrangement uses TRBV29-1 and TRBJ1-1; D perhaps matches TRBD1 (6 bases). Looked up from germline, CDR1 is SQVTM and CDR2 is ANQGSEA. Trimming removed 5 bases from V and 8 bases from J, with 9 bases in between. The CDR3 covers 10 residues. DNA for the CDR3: TGCAGCGTTCAAGGGACAGAAGCTTTCTTT. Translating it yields CSVQGTEAFF.

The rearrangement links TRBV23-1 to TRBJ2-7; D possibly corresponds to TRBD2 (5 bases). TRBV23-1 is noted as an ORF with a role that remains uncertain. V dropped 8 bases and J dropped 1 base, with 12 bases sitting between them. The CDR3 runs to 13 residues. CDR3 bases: TGCGCCAGCCCCCGGGGAGATTCCTACGAGCAGTACTTC. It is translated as CASPRGDSYEQYF.

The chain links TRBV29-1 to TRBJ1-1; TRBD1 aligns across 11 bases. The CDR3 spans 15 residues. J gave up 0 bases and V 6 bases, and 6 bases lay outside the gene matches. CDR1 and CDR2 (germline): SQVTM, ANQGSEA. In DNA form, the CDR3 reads TGCAGCGTCGGACCGGGACAGGGGGTGAACACTGAAGCTTTCTTT. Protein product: CSVGPGQGVNTEAFF.

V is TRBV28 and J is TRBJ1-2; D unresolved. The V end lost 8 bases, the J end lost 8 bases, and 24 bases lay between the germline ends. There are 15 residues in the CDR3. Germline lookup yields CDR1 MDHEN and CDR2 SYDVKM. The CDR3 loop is CASVSIGVGDQGYTF. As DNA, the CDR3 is TGTGCCAGCGTCTCTATCGGGGTTGGGGATCAAGGCTACACCTTC.

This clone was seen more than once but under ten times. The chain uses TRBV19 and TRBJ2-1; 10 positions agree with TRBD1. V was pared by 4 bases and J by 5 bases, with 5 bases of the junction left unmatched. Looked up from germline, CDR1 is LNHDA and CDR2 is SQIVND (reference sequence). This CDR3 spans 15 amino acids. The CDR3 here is CASSKGQGPHNEQFF. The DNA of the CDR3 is TGTGCCAGTAGTAAGGGACAGGGGCCCCACAATGAGCAGTTCTTC.

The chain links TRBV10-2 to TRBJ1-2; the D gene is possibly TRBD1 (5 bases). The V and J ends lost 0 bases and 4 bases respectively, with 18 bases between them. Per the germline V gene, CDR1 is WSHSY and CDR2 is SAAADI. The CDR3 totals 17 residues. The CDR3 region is CASSESRDFIRIYGYTF. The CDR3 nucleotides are TGCGCCAGCAGTGAGTCCAGGGACTTTATAAGAATCTATGGCTACACCTTC.

Here the CDR3 reads CASSIRGQETQYF. The CDR3, as DNA: TGTGCCAGTAGTATTCGGGGCCAAGAGACCCAGTACTTC. The chain is built from TRBV19 and TRBJ2-5; possibly TRBD2 for D (5 bases). With 3 bases removed from V and 1 base from J, the gap between germline ends came to 6 bases. The CDR3 covers 13 residues. Per the germline V gene, CDR1 is LNHDA and CDR2 is SQIVND (reference sequence).

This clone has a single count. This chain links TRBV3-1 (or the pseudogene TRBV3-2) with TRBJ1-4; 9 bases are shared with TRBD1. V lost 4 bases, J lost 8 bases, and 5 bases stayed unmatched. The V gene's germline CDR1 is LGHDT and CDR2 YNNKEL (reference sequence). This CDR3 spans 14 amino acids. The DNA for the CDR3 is TGTGCCAGCAGCCGGAGTGGACAGGGGGAAAAACTGTTTTTT. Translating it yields CASSRSGQGEKLFF.

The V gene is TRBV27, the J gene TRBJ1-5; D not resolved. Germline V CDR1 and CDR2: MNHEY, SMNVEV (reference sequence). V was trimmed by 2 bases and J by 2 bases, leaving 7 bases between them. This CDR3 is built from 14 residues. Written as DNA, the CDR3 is TGTGCCAGCAGTTTACGGAGGGGCAATCAGCCCCAGCATTTT. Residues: CASSLRRGNQPQHF.

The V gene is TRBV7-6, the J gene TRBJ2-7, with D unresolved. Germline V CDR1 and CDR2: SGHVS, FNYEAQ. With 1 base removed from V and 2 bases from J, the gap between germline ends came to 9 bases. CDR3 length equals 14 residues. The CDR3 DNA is TGTGCCAGCAGCTTAGGAGACTTTCCCTACGAGCAGTACTTC. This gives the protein CASSLGDFPYEQYF.

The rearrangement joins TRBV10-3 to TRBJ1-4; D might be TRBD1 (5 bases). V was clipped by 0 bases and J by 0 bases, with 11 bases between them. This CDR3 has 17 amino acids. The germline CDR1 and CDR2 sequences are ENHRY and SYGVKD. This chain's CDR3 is CAISESRPGATNEKLFF. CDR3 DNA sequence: TGTGCCATCAGTGAGTCCCGTCCGGGGGCAACTAATGAAAAACTGTTTTTT.

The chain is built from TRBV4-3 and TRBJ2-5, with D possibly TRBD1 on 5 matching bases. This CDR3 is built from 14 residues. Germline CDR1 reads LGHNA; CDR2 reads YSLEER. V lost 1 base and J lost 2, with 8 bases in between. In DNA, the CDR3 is TGCGCCAGCAGCCAAGGTACAGGACAAGAGACCCAGTACTTC. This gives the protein CASSQGTGQETQYF.

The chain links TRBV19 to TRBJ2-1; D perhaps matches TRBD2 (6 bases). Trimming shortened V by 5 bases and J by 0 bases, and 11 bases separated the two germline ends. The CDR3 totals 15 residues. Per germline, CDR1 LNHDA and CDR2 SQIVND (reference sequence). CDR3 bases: TGTGCCAGTAGTCCTAGCGACAGCTCCTACAATGAGCAGTTCTTC. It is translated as CASSPSDSSYNEQFF.

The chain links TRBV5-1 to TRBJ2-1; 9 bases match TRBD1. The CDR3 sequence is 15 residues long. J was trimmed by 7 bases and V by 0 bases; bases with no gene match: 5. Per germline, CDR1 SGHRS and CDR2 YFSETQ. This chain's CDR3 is CASSLVTGGRNEQFF. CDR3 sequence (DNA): TGCGCCAGCAGCTTGGTGACAGGGGGTAGGAATGAGCAGTTCTTC.

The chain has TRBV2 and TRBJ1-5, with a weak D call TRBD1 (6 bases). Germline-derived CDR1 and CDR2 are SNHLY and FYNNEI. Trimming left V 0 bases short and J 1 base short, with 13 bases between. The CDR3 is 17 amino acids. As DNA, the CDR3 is TGTGCCAGCAGTGAAGCGCCAGGGGCGTTGAGCAATCAGCCCCAGCATTTT. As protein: CASSEAPGALSNQPQHF.

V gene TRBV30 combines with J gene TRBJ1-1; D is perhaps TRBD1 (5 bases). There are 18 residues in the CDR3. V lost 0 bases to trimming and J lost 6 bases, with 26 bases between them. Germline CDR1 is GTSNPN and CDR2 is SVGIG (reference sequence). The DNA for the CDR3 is TGTGCCTGGAGTGTAAAACTGGGTGAGGGGACTAGGGGCCCTGAAGCTTTCTTT. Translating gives CAWSVKLGEGTRGPEAFF.

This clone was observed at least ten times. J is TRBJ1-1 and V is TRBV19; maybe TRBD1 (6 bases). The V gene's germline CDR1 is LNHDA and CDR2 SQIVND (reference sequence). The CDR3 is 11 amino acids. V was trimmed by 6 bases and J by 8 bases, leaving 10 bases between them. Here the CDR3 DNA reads TGTGCCAGTAGCTTCACAGGGGAAGCTTTCTTT. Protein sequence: CASSFTGEAFF.

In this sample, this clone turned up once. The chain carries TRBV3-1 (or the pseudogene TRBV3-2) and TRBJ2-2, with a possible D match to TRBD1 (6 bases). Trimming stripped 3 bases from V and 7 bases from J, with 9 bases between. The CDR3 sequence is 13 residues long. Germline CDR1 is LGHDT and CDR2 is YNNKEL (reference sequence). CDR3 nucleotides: TGTGCCAGCAGCCATACCAGGGGCGGGGAGCTGTTTTTT. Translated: CASSHTRGGELFF.

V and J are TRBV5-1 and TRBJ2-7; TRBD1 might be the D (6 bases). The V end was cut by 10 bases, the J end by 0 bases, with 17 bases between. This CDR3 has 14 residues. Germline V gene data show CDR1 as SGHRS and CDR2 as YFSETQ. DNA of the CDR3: TGCGCCGTTCTTGACAGGAATAGCTCCTACGAGCAGTACTTC. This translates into CAVLDRNSSYEQYF.

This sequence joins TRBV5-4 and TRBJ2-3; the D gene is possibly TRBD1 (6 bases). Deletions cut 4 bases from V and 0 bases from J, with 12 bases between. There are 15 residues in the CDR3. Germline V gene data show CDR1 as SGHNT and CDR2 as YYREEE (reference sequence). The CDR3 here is CASSPDRYSTDTQYF. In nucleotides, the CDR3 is TGTGCCAGCAGCCCCGACAGGTACAGCACAGATACGCAGTATTTT.

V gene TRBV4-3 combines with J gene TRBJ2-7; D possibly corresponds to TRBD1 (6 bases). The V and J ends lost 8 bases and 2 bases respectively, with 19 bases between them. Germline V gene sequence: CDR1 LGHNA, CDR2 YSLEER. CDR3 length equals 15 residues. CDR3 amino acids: CASQFGLGAPYEQYF. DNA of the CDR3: TGCGCCAGCCAATTTGGTCTGGGGGCCCCCTACGAGCAGTACTTC.

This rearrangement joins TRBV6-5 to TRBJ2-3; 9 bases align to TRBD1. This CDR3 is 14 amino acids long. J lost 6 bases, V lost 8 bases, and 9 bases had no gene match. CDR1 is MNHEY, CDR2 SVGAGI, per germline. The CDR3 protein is CASRFSGTGDTQYF. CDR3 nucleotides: TGTGCCAGCCGTTTTTCAGGGACAGGGGATACGCAGTATTTT.

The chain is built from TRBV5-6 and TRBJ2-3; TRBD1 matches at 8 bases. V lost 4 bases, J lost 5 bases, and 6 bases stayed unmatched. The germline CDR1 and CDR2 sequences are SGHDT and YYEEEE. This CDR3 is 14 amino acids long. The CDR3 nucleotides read TGTGCCAGCAGCCAAGGGACAGGTCTAGATACGCAGTATTTT. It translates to CASSQGTGLDTQYF.